Detailed here is one TCR beta chain. Its antigen remains unidentified. The sample belongs to a study of identifying expanded T cells in peripheral blood. General study points: Roughly two-week clone count variance significantly increased as total template count grew.

Profiling relied on immunoSEQ multiplex PCR, and the TCRdb table lists in-frame clones only, not all of them. The sample holds around 47,000 clones, about 80% seen once. Material for sequencing was blood. The sequence was obtained from a person aged 18 to 70 in good health.

CDR3 in DNA: TGTGCCAGCAGTCCTCCCCGGACTAGCCCCAATGAGCAGTTCTTC. It codes for CASSPPRTSPNEQFF. J is TRBJ2-1 and V is TRBV27, with 8 nucleotides matching TRBD2. The germline gives CDR1 MNHEY, CDR2 SMNVEV (reference sequence). The CDR3 covers 15 residues. With 5 bases clipped from V and 6 bases from J, the junction kept 9 bases outside the gene matches.